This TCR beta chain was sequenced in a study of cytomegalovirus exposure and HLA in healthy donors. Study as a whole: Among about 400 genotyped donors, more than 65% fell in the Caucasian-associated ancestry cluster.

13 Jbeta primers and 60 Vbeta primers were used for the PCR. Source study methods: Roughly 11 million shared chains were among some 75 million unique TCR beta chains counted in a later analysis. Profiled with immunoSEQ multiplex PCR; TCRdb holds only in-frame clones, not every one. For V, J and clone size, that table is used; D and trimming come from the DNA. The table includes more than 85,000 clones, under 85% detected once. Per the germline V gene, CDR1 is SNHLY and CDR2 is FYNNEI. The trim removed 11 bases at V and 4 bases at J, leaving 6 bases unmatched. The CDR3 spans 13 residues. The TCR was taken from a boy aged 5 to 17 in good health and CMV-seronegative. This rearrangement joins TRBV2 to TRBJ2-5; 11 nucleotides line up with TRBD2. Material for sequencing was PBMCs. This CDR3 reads CAVETSGIETQYF. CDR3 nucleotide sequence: TGTGCCGTGGAGACTAGCGGGATAGAGACCCAGTACTTC.